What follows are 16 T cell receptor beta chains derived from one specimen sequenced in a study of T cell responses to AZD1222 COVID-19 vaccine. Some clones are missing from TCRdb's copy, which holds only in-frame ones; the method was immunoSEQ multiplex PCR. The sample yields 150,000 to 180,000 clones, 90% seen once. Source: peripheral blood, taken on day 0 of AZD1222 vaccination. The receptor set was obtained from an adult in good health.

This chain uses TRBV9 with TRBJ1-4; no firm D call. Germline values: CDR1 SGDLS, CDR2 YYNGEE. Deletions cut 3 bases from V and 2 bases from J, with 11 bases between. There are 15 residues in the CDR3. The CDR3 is CASSAHSTTNEKLFF. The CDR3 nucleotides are TGTGCCAGCAGCGCCCACAGTACGACTAATGAAAAACTGTTTTTT.

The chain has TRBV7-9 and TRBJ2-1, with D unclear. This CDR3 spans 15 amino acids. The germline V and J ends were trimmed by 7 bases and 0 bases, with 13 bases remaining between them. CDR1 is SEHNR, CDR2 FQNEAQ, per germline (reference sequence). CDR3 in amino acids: CASTGGGSSYNEQFF. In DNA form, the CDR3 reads TGTGCCAGCACAGGTGGCGGCAGCTCCTACAATGAGCAGTTCTTC.

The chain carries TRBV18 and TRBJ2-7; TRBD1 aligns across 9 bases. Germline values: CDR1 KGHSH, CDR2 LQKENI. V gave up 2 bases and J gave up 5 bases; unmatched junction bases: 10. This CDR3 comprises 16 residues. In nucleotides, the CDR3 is TGTGCCAGCTCACCAGGCGCCGGGACAGGGTCCAACGAGCAGTACTTC. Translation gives CASSPGAGTGSNEQYF.

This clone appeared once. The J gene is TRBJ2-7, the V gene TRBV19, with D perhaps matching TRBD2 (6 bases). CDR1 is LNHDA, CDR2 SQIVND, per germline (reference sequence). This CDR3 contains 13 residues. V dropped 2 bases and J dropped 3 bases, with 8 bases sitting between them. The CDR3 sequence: CASSISGDYEQYF. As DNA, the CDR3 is TGTGCCAGTAGTATATCGGGGGACTACGAGCAGTACTTC.

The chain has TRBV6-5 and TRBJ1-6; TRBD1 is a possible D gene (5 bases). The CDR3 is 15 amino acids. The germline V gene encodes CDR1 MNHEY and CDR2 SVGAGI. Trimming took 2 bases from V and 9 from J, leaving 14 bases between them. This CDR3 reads CASSYTTGSGSPLHF. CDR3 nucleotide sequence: TGTGCCAGCAGTTACACCACAGGTTCCGGTTCACCCCTCCACTTT.

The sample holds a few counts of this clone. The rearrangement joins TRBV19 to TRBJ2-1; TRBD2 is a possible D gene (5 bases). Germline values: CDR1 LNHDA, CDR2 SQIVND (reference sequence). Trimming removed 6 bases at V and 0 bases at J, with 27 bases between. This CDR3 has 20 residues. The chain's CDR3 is CASRMNPGLQGRLSYNEQFF. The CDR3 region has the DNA TGTGCCAGTAGAATGAACCCAGGATTACAAGGGAGACTCTCCTACAATGAGCAGTTCTTC.

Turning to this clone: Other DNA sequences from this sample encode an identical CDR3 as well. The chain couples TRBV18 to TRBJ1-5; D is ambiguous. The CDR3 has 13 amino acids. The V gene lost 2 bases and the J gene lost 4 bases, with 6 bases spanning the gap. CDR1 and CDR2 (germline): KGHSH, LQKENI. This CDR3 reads CASSPGENQPQHF. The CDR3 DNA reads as TGTGCCAGCTCACCAGGGGAGAATCAGCCCCAGCATTTT.

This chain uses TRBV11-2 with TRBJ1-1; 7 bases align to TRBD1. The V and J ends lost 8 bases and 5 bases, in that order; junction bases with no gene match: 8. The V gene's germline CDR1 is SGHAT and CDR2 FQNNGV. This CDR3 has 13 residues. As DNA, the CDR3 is TGTGCCAGCCGACAGGGAGAGGGGACTGAAGCTTTCTTT. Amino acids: CASRQGEGTEAFF. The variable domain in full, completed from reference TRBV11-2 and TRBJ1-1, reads EAGVAQSPRYKIIEKRQSVAFWCNPISGHATLYWYQQILGQGPKLLIQFQNNGVVDDSQLPKDRFSAERLKGVDSTLKIQPAKLEDSAVYLCASRQGEGTEAFFGQGTRLTVV.

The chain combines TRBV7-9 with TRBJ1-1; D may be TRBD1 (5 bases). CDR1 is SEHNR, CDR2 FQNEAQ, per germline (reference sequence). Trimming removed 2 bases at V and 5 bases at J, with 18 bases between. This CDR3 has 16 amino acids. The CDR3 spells CASSLYLGRGSTEAFF. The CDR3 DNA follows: TGTGCCAGCAGCTTATACTTGGGGCGTGGGTCGACTGAAGCTTTCTTT.

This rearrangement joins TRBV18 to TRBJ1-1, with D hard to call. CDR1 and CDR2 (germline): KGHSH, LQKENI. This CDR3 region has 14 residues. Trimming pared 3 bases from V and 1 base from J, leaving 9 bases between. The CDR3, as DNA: TGTGCCAGCTCACCCCGTTCAGAGAACACTGAAGCTTTCTTT. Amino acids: CASSPRSENTEAFF.

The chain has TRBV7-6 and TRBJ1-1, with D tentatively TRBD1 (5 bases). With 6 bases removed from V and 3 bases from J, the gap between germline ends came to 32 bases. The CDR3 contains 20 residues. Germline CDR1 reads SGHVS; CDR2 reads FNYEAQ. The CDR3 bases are TGTGCCAGCAGTCCTAAAAACCTGGGGGAGTCAACGCCATGGTACACTGAAGCTTTCTTT. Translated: CASSPKNLGESTPWYTEAFF.

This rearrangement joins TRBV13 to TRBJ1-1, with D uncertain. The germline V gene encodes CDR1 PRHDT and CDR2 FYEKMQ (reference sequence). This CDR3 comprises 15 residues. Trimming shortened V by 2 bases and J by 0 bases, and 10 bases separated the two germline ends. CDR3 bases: TGTGCCAGCAGCTTATATGACATACTGAACACTGAAGCTTTCTTT. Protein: CASSLYDILNTEAFF. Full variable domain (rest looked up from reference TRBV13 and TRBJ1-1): AAGVIQSPRHLIKEKRETATLKCYPIPRHDTVYWYQQGPGQDPQFLISFYEKMQSDKGSIPDRFSAQQFSDYHSELNMSSLELGDSALYFCASSLYDILNTEAFFGQGTRLTVV.

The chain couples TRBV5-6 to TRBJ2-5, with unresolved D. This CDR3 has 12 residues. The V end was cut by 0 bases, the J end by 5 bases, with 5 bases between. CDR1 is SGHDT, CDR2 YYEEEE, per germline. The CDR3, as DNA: TGTGCCAGCAGCTTGGCAGAGGAGACCCAGTACTTC. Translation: CASSLAEETQYF.

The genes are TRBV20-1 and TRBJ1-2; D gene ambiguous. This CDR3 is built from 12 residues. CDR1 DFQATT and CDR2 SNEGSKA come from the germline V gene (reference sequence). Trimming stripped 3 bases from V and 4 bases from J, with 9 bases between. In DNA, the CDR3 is TGCAGTGCTAGTGGTCAGCTCTATGGCTACACCTTC. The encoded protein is CSASGQLYGYTF.

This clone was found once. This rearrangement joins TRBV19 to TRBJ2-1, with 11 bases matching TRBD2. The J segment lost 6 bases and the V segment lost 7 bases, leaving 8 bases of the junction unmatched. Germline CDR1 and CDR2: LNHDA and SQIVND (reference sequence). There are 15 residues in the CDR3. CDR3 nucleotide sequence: TGTGCCAGTACCATTTCAACTAGCGGGAGCAATGAGCAGTTCTTC. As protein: CASTISTSGSNEQFF.

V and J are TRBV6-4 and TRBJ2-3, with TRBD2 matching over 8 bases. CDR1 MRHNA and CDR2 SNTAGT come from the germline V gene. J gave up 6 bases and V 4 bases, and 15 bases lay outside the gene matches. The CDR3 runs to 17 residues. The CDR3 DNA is TGTGCCAGCAGTGTGGGACCAGCGGGAGAGGTTGGGGATACGCAGTATTTT. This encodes CASSVGPAGEVGDTQYF.